The clone carrying this TCR beta chain was found a few times. The antigen remains undetermined. This entry is derived from a study of post-analysis software for immune sequencing data. Across the study: Disease trajectories encompassed relapsing-remitting, secondary progressive and progressive-relapsing multiple sclerosis.

The library was made from cDNA and included unique molecular identifiers. T cells numbering 1 to 10 million yielded cDNA molecules that totaled roughly 500,000. TCRdb independently ran MiXCR on the PCR reads; one entry per CDR3 protein. The sample has hundreds of thousands of distinct CDR3 sequences, approximately 33% seen once. Study findings and constraints: Compared with controls, patients had more of about 5 TRBV segments, including TRBV5-6, TRBV5-1 and TRBV20-1. A significant reduction in normalized Chao1 diversity was observed in multiple sclerosis patients versus controls.

V lost 5 bases and J lost 6, with 8 bases in between. CDR3 length: 11 residues. Germline V gene data show CDR1 as DFQATT and CDR2 as SNEGSKA (reference sequence). The sequence came from a girl between 10 and 17 years old with multiple sclerosis. The chain combines TRBV20-1 with TRBJ2-1; no clear D gene. The source material was blood. In DNA form, the CDR3 reads TGCAGTGCTGGGTCTGGCAATGAGCAGTTCTTC. Amino acid sequence: CSAGSGNEQFF.